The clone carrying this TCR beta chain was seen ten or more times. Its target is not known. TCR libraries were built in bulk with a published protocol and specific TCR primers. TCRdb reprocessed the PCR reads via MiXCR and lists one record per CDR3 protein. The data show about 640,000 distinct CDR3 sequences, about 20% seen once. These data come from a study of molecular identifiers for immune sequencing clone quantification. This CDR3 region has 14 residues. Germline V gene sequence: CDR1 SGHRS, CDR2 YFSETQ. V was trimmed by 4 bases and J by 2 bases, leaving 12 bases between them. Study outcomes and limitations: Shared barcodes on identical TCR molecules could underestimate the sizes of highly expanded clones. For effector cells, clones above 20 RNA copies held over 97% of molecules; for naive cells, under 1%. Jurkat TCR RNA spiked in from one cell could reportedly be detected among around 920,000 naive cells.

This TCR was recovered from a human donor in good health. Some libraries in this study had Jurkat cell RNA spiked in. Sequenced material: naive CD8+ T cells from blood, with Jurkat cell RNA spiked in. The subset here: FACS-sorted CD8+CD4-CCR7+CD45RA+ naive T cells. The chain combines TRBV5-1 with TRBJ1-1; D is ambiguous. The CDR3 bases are TGCGCCAGCAGCCCGGGCTTTGGTAACACTGAAGCTTTCTTT. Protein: CASSPGFGNTEAFF.